This TCR beta chain is drawn from a study of patients and donors after allogeneic stem cell transplantation. Germline assignment: CDR1 LNHNV and CDR2 YYDKDF (reference sequence). The CDR3 runs to 14 residues. V lost 5 bases and J 0 bases, leaving 8 bases between the germline ends. This clonotype was recorded many times. TCRdb re-called the RT-PCR reads through MiXCR, storing one row per CDR3 protein. Of roughly 150,000 distinct CDR3 sequences detected, approximately 25% appear once; the ten largest clones hold 20% to 30%. The gene calls are TRBV15 and TRBJ1-5, with D possibly TRBD1 on 6 matching bases. This clonotype was sampled from a human donor who was either an allogeneic HSCT recipient or a stem cell or donor lymphocyte infusion donor (not recorded which). It is not recorded whose cells these are; they may come from a transplant donor. The specimen was blood, either unsorted or a sorted T cell fraction (not recorded which). The DNA for the CDR3 is TGTGCCACCAGCTGGACAGATAGCAATCAGCCCCAGCATTTT. This sequence encodes CATSWTDSNQPQHF.